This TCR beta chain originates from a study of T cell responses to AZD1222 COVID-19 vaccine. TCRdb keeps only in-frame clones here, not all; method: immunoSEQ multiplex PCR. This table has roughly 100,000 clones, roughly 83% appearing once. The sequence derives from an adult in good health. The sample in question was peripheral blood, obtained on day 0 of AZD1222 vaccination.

The CDR3 DNA sequence: TGTGCCAGCAGCTTAGGGCAAGTACGGGGCATTCAGTACTTC. It codes for CASSLGQVRGIQYF. The genes are TRBV7-2 and TRBJ2-4, with TRBD2 as a possible D gene (5 bases). The CDR3 sequence is 14 residues long. CDR1 and CDR2 (germline): SGHTA, FQGNSA. V lost 1 base, J lost 9 bases, and 13 bases lay in between.